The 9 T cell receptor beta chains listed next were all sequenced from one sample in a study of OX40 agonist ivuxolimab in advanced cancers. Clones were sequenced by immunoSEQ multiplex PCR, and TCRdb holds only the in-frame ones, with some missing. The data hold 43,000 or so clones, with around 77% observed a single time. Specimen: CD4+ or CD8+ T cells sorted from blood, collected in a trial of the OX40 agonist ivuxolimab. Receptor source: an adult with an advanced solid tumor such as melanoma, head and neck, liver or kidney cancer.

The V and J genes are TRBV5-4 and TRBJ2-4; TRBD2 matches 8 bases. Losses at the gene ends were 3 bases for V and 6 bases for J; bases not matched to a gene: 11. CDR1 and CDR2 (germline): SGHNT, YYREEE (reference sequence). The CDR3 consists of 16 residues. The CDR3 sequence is CASSSGGASIANIQYF. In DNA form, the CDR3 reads TGTGCCAGCAGCTCGGGGGGGGCTAGTATCGCAAACATTCAGTACTTC.

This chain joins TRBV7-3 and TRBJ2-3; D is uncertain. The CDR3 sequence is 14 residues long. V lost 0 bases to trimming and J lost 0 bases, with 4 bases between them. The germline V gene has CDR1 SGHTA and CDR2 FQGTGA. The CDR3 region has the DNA TGTGCCAGCAGCTTAACGCATAGCACAGATACGCAGTATTTT. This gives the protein CASSLTHSTDTQYF. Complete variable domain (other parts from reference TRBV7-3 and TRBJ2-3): GAGVSQTPSNKVTEKGKYVELRCDPISGHTALYWYRQSLGQGPEFLIYFQGTGAADDSGLPNDRFFAVRPEGSVSTLKIQRTERGDSAVYLCASSLTHSTDTQYFGPGTRLTVL.

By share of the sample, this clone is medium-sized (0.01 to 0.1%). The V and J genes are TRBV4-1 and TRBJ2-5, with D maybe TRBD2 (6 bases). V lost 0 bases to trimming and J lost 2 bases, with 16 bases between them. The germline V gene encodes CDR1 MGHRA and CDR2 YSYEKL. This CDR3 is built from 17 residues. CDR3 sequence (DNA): TGCGCCAGCAGCCAAGATCCCGGAGGGGCTCAGCAAGAGACCCAGTACTTC. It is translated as CASSQDPGGAQQETQYF.

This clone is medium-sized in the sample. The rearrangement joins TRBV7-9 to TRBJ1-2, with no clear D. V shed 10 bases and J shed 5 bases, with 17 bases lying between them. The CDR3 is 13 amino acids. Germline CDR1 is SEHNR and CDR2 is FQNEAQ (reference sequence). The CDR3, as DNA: TGTGCCACTCGAGTTGGATCGGTGTATGGCTACACCTTC. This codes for CATRVGSVYGYTF.

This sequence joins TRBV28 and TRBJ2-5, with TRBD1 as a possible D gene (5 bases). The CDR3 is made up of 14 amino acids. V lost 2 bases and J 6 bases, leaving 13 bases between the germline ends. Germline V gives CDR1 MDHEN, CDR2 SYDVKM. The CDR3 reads CASSLLGLEKTQYF. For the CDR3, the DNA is TGTGCCAGCAGTTTACTGGGGCTTGAAAAGACCCAGTACTTC.

As DNA, the CDR3 is TGTGCCAGCAGTTTACAGGGGAACTATGGCTACACCTTC. This sequence encodes CASSLQGNYGYTF. This chain uses TRBV6-1 with TRBJ1-2; 7 bases align to TRBD1. This CDR3 is built from 13 residues. Germline values: CDR1 MNHNS, CDR2 SASEGT. V shed 5 bases, J shed 2 bases, and the junction held 2 bases outside the gene matches.

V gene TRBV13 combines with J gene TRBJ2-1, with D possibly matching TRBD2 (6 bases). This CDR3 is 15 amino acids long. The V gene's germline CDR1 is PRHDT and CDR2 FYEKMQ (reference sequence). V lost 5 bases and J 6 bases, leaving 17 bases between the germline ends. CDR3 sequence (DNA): TGTGCCAGCAGCCTCGGACTACCCCTCTCCAATGAGCAGTTCTTC. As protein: CASSLGLPLSNEQFF.

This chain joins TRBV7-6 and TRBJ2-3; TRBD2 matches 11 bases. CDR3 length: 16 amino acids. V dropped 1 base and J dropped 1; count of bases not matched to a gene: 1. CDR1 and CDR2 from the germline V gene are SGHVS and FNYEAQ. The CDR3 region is CASSLVGLAGTDTQYF. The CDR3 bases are TGTGCCAGCAGCTTAGTGGGACTAGCGGGCACAGATACGCAGTATTTT.

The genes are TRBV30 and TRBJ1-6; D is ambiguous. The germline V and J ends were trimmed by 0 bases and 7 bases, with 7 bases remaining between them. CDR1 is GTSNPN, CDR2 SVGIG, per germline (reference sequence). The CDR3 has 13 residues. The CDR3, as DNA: TGTGCCTGGAGTGTGGAGCCGAATTCACCCCTCCACTTT. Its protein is CAWSVEPNSPLHF.